Sequencing of this T cell receptor beta chain was carried out in a study of breast tumors, draining lymph nodes, adjacent tissues. General observations from the study: Data only fit, rather than demonstrated, lymph node origin of most tumor T cells. Tumor and nontumor repertoires were significantly more similar in luminal-like than in basal-like breast cancer. Tumors had less TCR diversity than lymph nodes, more than nontumor tissue.

Via MiXCR, TCRdb re-called the multiplex PCR reads, giving one row per CDR3 protein. The repertoire holds 290,000 or so distinct CDR3 sequences, around 31% seen once, with 0.85% to 1.3% in the top ten. This clonotype was observed many times. Its antigen remains unidentified. The germline CDR1 and CDR2 sequences are SGHAT and FQNNGV. The CDR3 sequence is 16 residues long. V dropped 3 bases and J dropped 3 bases, with 15 bases sitting between them. Samples came from axillary lymph nodes draining the breast cancer. What was sequenced was axillary lymph node tissue. This chain joins TRBV11-2 and TRBJ1-5, with D perhaps matching TRBD1 (5 bases). This clonotype was obtained from a female donor with breast cancer. Some clones in this sample may be carry-over from other donors' samples. The CDR3 here is CASSLGVKGANQPQHF. The DNA of the CDR3 is TGTGCCAGCAGCTTGGGGGTTAAGGGCGCCAATCAGCCCCAGCATTTT. The entire variable domain, with the rest obtained from reference TRBV11-2 and TRBJ1-5, is as follows: EAGVAQSPRYKIIEKRQSVAFWCNPISGHATLYWYQQILGQGPKLLIQFQNNGVVDDSQLPKDRFSAERLKGVDSTLKIQPAKLEDSAVYLCASSLGVKGANQPQHFGDGTRLSIL.